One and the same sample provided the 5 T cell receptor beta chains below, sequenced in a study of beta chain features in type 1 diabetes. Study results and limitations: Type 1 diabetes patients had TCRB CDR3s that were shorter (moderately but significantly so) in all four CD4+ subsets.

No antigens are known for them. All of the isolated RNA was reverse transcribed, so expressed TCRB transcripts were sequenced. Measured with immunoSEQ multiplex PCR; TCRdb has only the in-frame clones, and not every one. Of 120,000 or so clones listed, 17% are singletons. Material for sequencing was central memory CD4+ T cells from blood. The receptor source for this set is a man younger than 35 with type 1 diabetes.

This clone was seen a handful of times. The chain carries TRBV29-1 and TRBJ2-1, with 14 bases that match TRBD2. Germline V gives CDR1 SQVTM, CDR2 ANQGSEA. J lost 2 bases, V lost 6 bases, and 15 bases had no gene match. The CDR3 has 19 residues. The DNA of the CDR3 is TGCAGCGTGGAAACCGGGACTAGCGGGAGAGGTGGTACCTACAATGAGCAGTTCTTC. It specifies CSVETGTSGRGGTYNEQFF.

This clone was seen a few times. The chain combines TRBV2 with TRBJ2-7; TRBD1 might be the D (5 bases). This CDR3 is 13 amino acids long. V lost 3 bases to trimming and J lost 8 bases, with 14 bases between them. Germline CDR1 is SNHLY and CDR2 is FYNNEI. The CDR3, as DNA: TGTGCCAGCAGTGACTGGACAACTCCTAAGCAGTACTTC. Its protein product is CASSDWTTPKQYF.

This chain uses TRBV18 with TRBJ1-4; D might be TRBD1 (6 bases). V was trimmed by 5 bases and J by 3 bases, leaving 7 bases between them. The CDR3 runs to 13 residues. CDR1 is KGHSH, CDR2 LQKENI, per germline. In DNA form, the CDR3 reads TGTGCCAGCTCAGACAGGCCTAATGAAAAACTGTTTTTT. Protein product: CASSDRPNEKLFF.

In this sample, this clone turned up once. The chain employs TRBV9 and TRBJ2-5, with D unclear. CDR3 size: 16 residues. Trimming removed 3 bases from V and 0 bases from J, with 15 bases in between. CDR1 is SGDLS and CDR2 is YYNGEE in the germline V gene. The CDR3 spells CASSGGWGSYQETQYF. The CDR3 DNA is TGTGCCAGCAGCGGTGGGTGGGGATCCTACCAAGAGACCCAGTACTTC. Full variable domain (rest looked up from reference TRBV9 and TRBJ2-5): DSGVTQTPKHLITATGQRVTLRCSPRSGDLSVYWYQQSLDQGLQFLIQYYNGEERAKGNILERFSAQQFPDLHSELNLSSLELGDSALYFCASSGGWGSYQETQYFGPGTRLLVL.

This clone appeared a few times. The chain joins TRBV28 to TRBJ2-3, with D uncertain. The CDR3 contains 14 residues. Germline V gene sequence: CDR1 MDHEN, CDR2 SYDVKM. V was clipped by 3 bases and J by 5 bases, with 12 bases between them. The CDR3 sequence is CASSFMKPEDTQYF. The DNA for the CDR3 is TGTGCCAGCAGTTTTATGAAGCCGGAAGATACGCAGTATTTT.